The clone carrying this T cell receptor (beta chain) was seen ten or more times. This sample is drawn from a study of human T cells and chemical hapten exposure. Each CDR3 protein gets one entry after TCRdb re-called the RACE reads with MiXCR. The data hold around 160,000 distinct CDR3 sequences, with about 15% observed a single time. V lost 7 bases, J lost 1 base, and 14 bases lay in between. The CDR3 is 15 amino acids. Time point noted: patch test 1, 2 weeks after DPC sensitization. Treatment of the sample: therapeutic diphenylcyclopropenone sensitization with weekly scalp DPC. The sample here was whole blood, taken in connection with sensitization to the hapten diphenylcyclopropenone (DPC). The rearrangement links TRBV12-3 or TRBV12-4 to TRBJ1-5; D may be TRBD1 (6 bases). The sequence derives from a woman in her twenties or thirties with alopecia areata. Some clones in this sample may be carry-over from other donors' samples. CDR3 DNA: TGTGCCAGCAAATATCGGGGGCAAAGCAATCAGCCCCAGCATTTT. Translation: CASKYRGQSNQPQHF.